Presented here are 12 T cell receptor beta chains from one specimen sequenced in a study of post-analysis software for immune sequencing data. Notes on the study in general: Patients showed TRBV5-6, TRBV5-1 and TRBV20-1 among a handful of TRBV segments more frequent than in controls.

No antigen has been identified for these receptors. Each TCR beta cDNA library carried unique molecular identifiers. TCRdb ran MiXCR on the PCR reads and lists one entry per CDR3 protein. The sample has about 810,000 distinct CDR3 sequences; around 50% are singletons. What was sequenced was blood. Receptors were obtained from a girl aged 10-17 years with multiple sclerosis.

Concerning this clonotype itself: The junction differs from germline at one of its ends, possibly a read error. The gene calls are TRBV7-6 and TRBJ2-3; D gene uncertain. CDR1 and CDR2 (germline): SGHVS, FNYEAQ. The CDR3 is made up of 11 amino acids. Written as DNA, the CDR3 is TGTGCCAGCAGCATCACAGATACGCATTATTTT. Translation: CASSITDTHYF.

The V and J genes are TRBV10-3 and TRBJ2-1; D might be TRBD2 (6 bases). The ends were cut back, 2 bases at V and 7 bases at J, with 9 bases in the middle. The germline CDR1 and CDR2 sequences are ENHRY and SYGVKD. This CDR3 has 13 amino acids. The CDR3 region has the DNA TGTGCCATCAGTGAGCCAGGGAGGAATGAGCAGTTCTTC. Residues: CAISEPGRNEQFF.

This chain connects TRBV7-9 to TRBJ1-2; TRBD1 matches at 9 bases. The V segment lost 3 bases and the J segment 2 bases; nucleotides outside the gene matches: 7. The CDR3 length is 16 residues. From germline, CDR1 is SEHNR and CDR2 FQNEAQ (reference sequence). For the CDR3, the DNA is TGTGCCAGCAGCTTCCGGGACAGGGAAGGGAACTATGGCTACACCTTC. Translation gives CASSFRDREGNYGYTF.

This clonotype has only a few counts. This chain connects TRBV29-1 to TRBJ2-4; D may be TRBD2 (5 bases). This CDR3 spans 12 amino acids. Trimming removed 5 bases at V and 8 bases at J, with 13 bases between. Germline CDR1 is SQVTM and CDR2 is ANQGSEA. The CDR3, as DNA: TGCAGCGTTCAGTTGAGGGCCGACATTCAGTACTTC. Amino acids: CSVQLRADIQYF. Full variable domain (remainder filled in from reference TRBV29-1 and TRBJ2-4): SAVISQKPSRDICQRGTSLTIQCQVDSQVTMMFWYRQQPGQSLTLIATANQGSEATYESGFVIDKFPISRPNLTFSTLTVSNMSPEDSSIYLCSVQLRADIQYFGAGTRLSVL.

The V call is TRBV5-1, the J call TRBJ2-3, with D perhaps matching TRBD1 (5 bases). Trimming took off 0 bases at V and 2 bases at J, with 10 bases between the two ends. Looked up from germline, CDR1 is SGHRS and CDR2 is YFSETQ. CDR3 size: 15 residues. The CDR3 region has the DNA TGCGCCAGCAGCTTGGCCAGGGCTGCCACAGATACGCAGTATTTT. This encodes CASSLARAATDTQYF.

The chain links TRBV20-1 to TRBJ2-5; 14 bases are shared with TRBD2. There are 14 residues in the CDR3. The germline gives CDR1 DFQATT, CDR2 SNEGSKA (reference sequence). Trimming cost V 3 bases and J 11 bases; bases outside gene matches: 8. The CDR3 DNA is TGCAGTGCTAGGGGACTAGCGGGAGTGTGGGAGCAGTACTTC. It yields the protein CSARGLAGVWEQYF.

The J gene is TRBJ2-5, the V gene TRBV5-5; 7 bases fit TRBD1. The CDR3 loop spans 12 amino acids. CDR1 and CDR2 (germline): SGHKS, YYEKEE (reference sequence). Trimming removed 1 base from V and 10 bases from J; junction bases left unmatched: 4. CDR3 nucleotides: TGTGCCAGCAGCTTGCTGGCAGGGGGCCAGTACTTC. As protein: CASSLLAGGQYF.

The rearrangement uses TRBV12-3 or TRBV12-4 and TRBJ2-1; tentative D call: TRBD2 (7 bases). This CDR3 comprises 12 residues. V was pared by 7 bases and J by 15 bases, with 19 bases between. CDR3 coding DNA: TGTGCCAGCATTGGAGAGGGGGGGCAATGGTTCTTC. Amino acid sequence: CASIGEGGQWFF.

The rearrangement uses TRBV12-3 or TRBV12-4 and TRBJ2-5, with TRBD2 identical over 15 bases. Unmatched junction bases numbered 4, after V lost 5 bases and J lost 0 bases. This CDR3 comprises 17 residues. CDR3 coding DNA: TGTGCCAGCAGTGGACTAGCGGGGGGGTGGTACCAAGAGACCCAGTACTTC. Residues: CASSGLAGGWYQETQYF.

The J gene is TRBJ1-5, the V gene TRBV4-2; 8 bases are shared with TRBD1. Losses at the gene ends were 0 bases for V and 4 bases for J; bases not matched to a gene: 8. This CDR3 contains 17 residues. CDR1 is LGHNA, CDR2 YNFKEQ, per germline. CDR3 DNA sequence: TGTGCCAGCAGCCAAGAGGTCCAGGGGGCTGGGAATCAGCCCCAGCATTTT. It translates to CASSQEVQGAGNQPQHF.

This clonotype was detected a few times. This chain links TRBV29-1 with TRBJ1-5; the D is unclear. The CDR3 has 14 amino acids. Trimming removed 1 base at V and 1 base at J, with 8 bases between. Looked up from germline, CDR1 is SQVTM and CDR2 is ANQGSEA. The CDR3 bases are TGCAGCGTTGAAGGGCAACCGAGCAATCAGCCCCAGCATTTT. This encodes CSVEGQPSNQPQHF.

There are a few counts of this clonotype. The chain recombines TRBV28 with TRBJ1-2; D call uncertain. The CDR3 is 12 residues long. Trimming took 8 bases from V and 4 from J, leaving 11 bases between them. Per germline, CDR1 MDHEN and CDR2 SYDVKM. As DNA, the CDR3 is TGTGCCAGCCGATATCCCCCCTATGGCTACACCTTC. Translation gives CASRYPPYGYTF.